A selection of T cell receptor beta chains follows, all from one sample in a study of technical replicates of blood from a handful of donors. Data came from immunoSEQ multiplex PCR; TCRdb stores just in-frame clones and leaves some out. The repertoire includes tens of thousands of clones, approximately 91% of them detected once, and about 0.38% sits in the top ten. The specimen sequenced was T cells isolated from PBMCs. The receptor source for this set is a human donor in good health. Some clones in this sample may be carry-over from other donors' samples. The CDR3 runs from the conserved cysteine through the conserved F or W. A D gene is named only where the DNA matches it firmly. The size of a clone is reported for some rows only, either as once, few or many, or as a class for expanded clones.

abundance: -
j_gene: TRBJ1-5
v_gene: TRBV19
d_gene: -
CDR3aa: CASSRNGGHYSNQPQHF
CDR3nt: TGTGCCAGTAGTAGGAACGGCGGACATTATAGCAATCAGCCCCAGCATTTT

abundance: -
j_gene: TRBJ2-2
v_gene: TRBV11-3
d_gene: TRBD1
CDR3aa: CASSLGGTGFLGELFF
CDR3nt: TGTGCCAGCAGCTTGGGGGGGACAGGGTTTCTCGGGGAGCTGTTTTTT

abundance: -
j_gene: TRBJ1-4
v_gene: TRBV5-6
d_gene: TRBD1
CDR3aa: CASSETGVTNEKLFF
CDR3nt: TGTGCCAGCAGCGAAACAGGGGTAACTAATGAAAAACTGTTTTTT

abundance: -
j_gene: TRBJ1-2
v_gene: TRBV18
d_gene: TRBD1
CDR3aa: CASSPPGGYGYTF
CDR3nt: TGTGCCAGCTCACCCCCAGGGGGCTATGGCTACACCTTC

abundance: -
j_gene: TRBJ2-7
v_gene: TRBV5-5
d_gene: -
CDR3aa: CASRRRKGRENLYEQYF
CDR3nt: TGTGCCAGCAGACGAAGGAAAGGACGGGAGAATTTATACGAGCAGTACTTC

abundance: -
j_gene: TRBJ2-3
v_gene: TRBV2
d_gene: TRBD1
CDR3aa: CASRTGYTDTQYF
CDR3nt: TGTGCCAGCCGGACAGGGTACACAGATACGCAGTATTTT

abundance: -
j_gene: TRBJ2-7
v_gene: TRBV6-5
d_gene: -
CDR3aa: CASSYGLVSGNYEQYF
CDR3nt: TGTGCCAGCAGTTACGGTTTGGTGTCAGGTAACTACGAGCAGTACTTC

abundance: -
j_gene: TRBJ1-3
v_gene: TRBV30
d_gene: TRBD1
CDR3aa: CASPKTGLGNTIYF
CDR3nt: TGTGCCTCCCCTAAGACAGGGTTGGGAAACACCATATATTTT

abundance: few
j_gene: TRBJ2-3
v_gene: TRBV4-2
d_gene: TRBD2
CDR3aa: CASSQEVRLAGYTDTQYF
CDR3nt: TGTGCCAGCAGCCAAGAAGTCAGGCTAGCGGGTTACACAGATACGCAGTATTTT

abundance: -
j_gene: TRBJ1-2
v_gene: TRBV5-1
d_gene: -
CDR3aa: CASNGDRGNYGYTF
CDR3nt: TGCGCCAGCAATGGAGATCGGGGTAACTATGGCTACACCTTC

abundance: -
j_gene: TRBJ1-5
v_gene: TRBV7-9
d_gene: -
CDR3aa: CASSLGPTPNQPQHF
CDR3nt: TGTGCCAGCAGCTTAGGACCGACACCAAATCAGCCCCAGCATTTT

abundance: few
j_gene: TRBJ1-1
v_gene: TRBV7-3
d_gene: TRBD1
CDR3aa: CASSLTPTGLNTEAFF
CDR3nt: TGTGCCAGCAGCTTAACCCCGACAGGGTTGAACACTGAAGCTTTCTTT

abundance: -
j_gene: TRBJ2-3
v_gene: TRBV5-6
d_gene: -
CDR3aa: CASSPGVTDVHTQYF
CDR3nt: TGTGCCAGCAGCCCGGGAGTAACTGACGTACATACGCAGTATTTT

abundance: few
j_gene: TRBJ1-1
v_gene: TRBV21-1
d_gene: -
CDR3aa: CASSNRGLHTEAFF
CDR3nt: TGTGCCAGCAGCAACAGGGGGCTGCACACTGAAGCTTTCTTT

abundance: -
j_gene: TRBJ2-2
v_gene: TRBV12-5
d_gene: -
CDR3aa: CASGLLPTGNGELFF
CDR3nt: TGTGCTAGTGGTTTGCTCCCTACAGGGAACGGGGAGCTGTTTTTT

abundance: -
j_gene: TRBJ2-2
v_gene: TRBV9
d_gene: -
CDR3aa: CASSHIPTAYTGELFF
CDR3nt: TGTGCCAGCAGCCATATACCGACAGCTTACACCGGGGAGCTGTTTTTT

abundance: once
j_gene: TRBJ2-7
v_gene: TRBV4-3
d_gene: TRBD2
CDR3aa: CASGPGGIYEQYF
CDR3nt: TGCGCCAGCGGCCCCGGGGGGATCTACGAGCAGTACTTC

abundance: -
j_gene: TRBJ2-4
v_gene: TRBV15
d_gene: TRBD1
CDR3aa: CATSRGGQGHNIQYF
CDR3nt: TGTGCCACCAGCAGAGGTGGACAGGGGCATAACATTCAGTACTTC

abundance: -
j_gene: TRBJ2-1
v_gene: TRBV7-3
d_gene: TRBD2
CDR3aa: CASSLAAGFYNEQFF
CDR3nt: TGTGCCAGCAGCTTGGCAGCGGGATTCTACAATGAGCAGTTCTTC

abundance: once
j_gene: TRBJ1-2
v_gene: TRBV4-2
d_gene: -
CDR3aa: CASSHRTNGYGYTF
CDR3nt: TGTGCCAGCAGCCACAGGACAAATGGCTATGGCTACACCTTC

abundance: -
j_gene: TRBJ2-7
v_gene: TRBV7-9
d_gene: TRBD2
CDR3aa: CASSRGGVEQYF
CDR3nt: TGTGCCAGCAGCCGGGGGGGAGTCGAGCAGTACTTC

abundance: -
j_gene: TRBJ2-1
v_gene: TRBV6-5
d_gene: -
CDR3aa: CASSPTFHEQFF
CDR3nt: TGTGCCAGCAGCCCTACCTTCCATGAGCAGTTCTTC

abundance: -
j_gene: TRBJ2-1
v_gene: TRBV6-5
d_gene: TRBD2
CDR3aa: CASSYSGLAGSEQFF
CDR3nt: TGTGCCAGCAGCTACTCCGGACTAGCGGGGAGTGAGCAGTTCTTC

abundance: -
j_gene: TRBJ2-7
v_gene: TRBV11-3
d_gene: TRBD1
CDR3aa: CASSLGGDREGEQYF
CDR3nt: TGTGCCAGCAGCTTAGGAGGTGACAGGGAAGGCGAGCAGTACTTC

abundance: -
j_gene: TRBJ1-1
v_gene: TRBV4-2
d_gene: -
CDR3aa: CASSQTRAREAFF
CDR3nt: TGTGCCAGCAGCCAAACGAGGGCTAGAGAGGCTTTCTTT

abundance: -
j_gene: TRBJ2-1
v_gene: TRBV10-1
d_gene: TRBD2
CDR3aa: CASSETGTSPNEQFF
CDR3nt: TGCGCCAGCAGTGAGACCGGGACTAGCCCCAATGAGCAGTTCTTC

abundance: -
j_gene: TRBJ2-3
v_gene: TRBV7-9
d_gene: -
CDR3aa: CASPGPTDTQYF
CDR3nt: TGTGCCAGCCCAGGGCCCACAGATACGCAGTATTTT

abundance: -
j_gene: TRBJ2-3
v_gene: TRBV4-3
d_gene: TRBD2
CDR3aa: CASSPTSGSTDTQYF
CDR3nt: TGCGCCAGCAGCCCTACTAGCGGTAGCACAGATACGCAGTATTTT

abundance: -
j_gene: TRBJ2-7
v_gene: TRBV25-1
d_gene: -
CDR3aa: CASSDIVHRDTYEQYF
CDR3nt: TGTGCCAGCAGTGATATCGTTCACAGGGATACCTACGAGCAGTACTTC

abundance: -
j_gene: TRBJ2-6
v_gene: TRBV7-6
d_gene: -
CDR3aa: CASSLVGANVLTF
CDR3nt: TGTGCCAGCAGCTTAGTAGGGGCCAACGTCCTGACTTTC

abundance: -
j_gene: TRBJ1-1
v_gene: TRBV12-5
d_gene: -
CDR3aa: CASGLEPGLYKNTEAFF
CDR3nt: TGTGCTAGTGGTTTAGAACCTGGACTGTACAAGAACACTGAAGCTTTCTTT

abundance: -
j_gene: TRBJ1-3
v_gene: TRBV10-3
d_gene: -
CDR3aa: CAISESKNPLLSGNTIYF
CDR3nt: TGTGCCATCAGTGAGTCCAAGAACCCCTTACTCTCTGGAAACACCATATATTTT

abundance: -
j_gene: TRBJ2-1
v_gene: TRBV7-3
d_gene: TRBD2
CDR3aa: CASSPRTSDEQFF
CDR3nt: TGTGCCAGCAGCCCCCGGACTAGCGATGAGCAGTTCTTC

abundance: -
j_gene: TRBJ1-2
v_gene: TRBV29-1
d_gene: TRBD1
CDR3aa: CSVVRDSYGYTF
CDR3nt: TGCAGCGTTGTACGGGACAGCTATGGCTACACCTTC

abundance: -
j_gene: TRBJ2-3
v_gene: TRBV28
d_gene: -
CDR3aa: CASNMLVARGGGTDTQYF
CDR3nt: TGTGCCAGCAACATGTTGGTCGCGCGGGGTGGAGGCACAGATACGCAGTATTTT

abundance: -
j_gene: TRBJ1-2
v_gene: TRBV5-1
d_gene: TRBD1
CDR3aa: CASSLGGTGSYNYGYTF
CDR3nt: TGCGCCAGCAGCTTGGGCGGGACAGGGAGCTATAACTATGGCTACACCTTC

abundance: -
j_gene: TRBJ2-5
v_gene: TRBV9
d_gene: TRBD1
CDR3aa: CASSVGDSTKETQYF
CDR3nt: TGTGCCAGCAGCGTGGGGGACAGCACCAAAGAGACCCAGTACTTC

abundance: -
j_gene: TRBJ2-1
v_gene: TRBV10-1
d_gene: TRBD2
CDR3aa: CASSVQASGSNEQFF
CDR3nt: TGCGCCAGCAGTGTTCAGGCTAGCGGGAGCAATGAGCAGTTCTTC

abundance: -
j_gene: TRBJ1-3
v_gene: TRBV18
d_gene: -
CDR3aa: CASSPGGRNTIYF
CDR3nt: TGTGCCAGCTCACCAGGGGGGAGAAACACCATATATTTT

abundance: -
j_gene: TRBJ2-1
v_gene: TRBV13
d_gene: TRBD2
CDR3aa: CASSLAGGPRNEQFF
CDR3nt: TGTGCCAGCAGCCTAGCGGGAGGCCCCAGGAATGAGCAGTTCTTC

abundance: -
j_gene: TRBJ1-1
v_gene: TRBV4-1
d_gene: TRBD1
CDR3aa: CASSQGTGIEAFF
CDR3nt: TGCGCCAGCAGCCAAGGGACAGGGATAGAAGCTTTCTTT

abundance: -
j_gene: TRBJ1-2
v_gene: TRBV5-5
d_gene: TRBD1
CDR3aa: CASSSGTGVVGYTF
CDR3nt: TGTGCCAGCAGCTCCGGGACAGGGGTTGTCGGCTACACCTTC

abundance: -
j_gene: TRBJ2-7
v_gene: TRBV4-1
d_gene: TRBD2
CDR3aa: CASSQLSGSSYEQYF
CDR3nt: TGCGCCAGCAGCCAACTAAGCGGGAGCTCCTACGAGCAGTACTTC

abundance: once
j_gene: TRBJ2-3
v_gene: TRBV18
d_gene: -
CDR3aa: CASSLNYFTSTDTQYF
CDR3nt: TGTGCCAGCTCACTTAACTACTTCACTAGCACAGATACGCAGTATTTT

abundance: -
j_gene: TRBJ1-1
v_gene: TRBV10-1
d_gene: TRBD1
CDR3aa: CASSGGQGNTEAFF
CDR3nt: TGCGCCAGCAGTGGTGGACAGGGAAACACTGAAGCTTTCTTT

abundance: -
j_gene: TRBJ2-3
v_gene: TRBV6-1
d_gene: -
CDR3aa: CASSEAFKGLTDTQYF
CDR3nt: TGTGCCAGCAGTGAAGCTTTTAAGGGGCTCACAGATACGCAGTATTTT

abundance: -
j_gene: TRBJ2-3
v_gene: TRBV30
d_gene: TRBD2
CDR3aa: CAWSVVAGADTQYF
CDR3nt: TGTGCCTGGAGTGTAGTAGCGGGTGCAGATACGCAGTATTTT

abundance: -
j_gene: TRBJ2-7
v_gene: TRBV4-3
d_gene: -
CDR3aa: CASSQEPVGRGNEQYF
CDR3nt: TGCGCCAGCAGCCAAGAACCAGTCGGGAGAGGGAACGAGCAGTACTTC

abundance: -
j_gene: TRBJ2-1
v_gene: TRBV27
d_gene: TRBD2
CDR3aa: CASSLGLADAYNEQFF
CDR3nt: TGTGCCAGCAGTTTAGGCCTAGCGGACGCCTACAATGAGCAGTTCTTC

abundance: -
j_gene: TRBJ2-7
v_gene: TRBV6-1
d_gene: TRBD2
CDR3aa: CASSGMTSGSLSYEQYF
CDR3nt: TGTGCCAGCAGTGGAATGACTAGCGGGAGCCTGTCCTACGAGCAGTACTTC

abundance: -
j_gene: TRBJ2-7
v_gene: TRBV6-4
d_gene: TRBD2
CDR3aa: CASSDSTSGSPTYEQYF
CDR3nt: TGTGCCAGCAGTGACTCGACTAGCGGGAGCCCGACCTACGAGCAGTACTTC

abundance: -
j_gene: TRBJ2-3
v_gene: TRBV5-4
d_gene: TRBD2
CDR3aa: CASSRLFFFQREKTDTQYF
CDR3nt: TGTGCCAGCAGCCGTCTCTTTTTTTTTCAGCGGGAGAAGACAGATACGCAGTATTTT

abundance: -
j_gene: TRBJ1-1
v_gene: TRBV11-2
d_gene: -
CDR3aa: CASSLNGRVVSTEAFF
CDR3nt: TGTGCCAGCAGCCTTAATGGGAGGGTTGTAAGCACTGAAGCTTTCTTT

abundance: -
j_gene: TRBJ1-5
v_gene: TRBV28
d_gene: -
CDR3aa: CASSGTHYLSNQPQHF
CDR3nt: TGTGCCAGCAGTGGGACTCACTACCTTAGCAATCAGCCCCAGCATTTT

abundance: -
j_gene: TRBJ2-7
v_gene: TRBV6-6
d_gene: -
CDR3aa: CASSNTGHGYEQYF
CDR3nt: TGTGCCAGCAGTAATACAGGGCACGGGTACGAGCAGTACTTC

abundance: -
j_gene: TRBJ2-1
v_gene: TRBV9
d_gene: -
CDR3aa: CASSVRGASSYNEQFF
CDR3nt: TGTGCCAGCAGCGTACGGGGGGCGAGCTCCTACAATGAGCAGTTCTTC

abundance: -
j_gene: TRBJ1-4
v_gene: TRBV14
d_gene: -
CDR3aa: CASRRSGEKLFF
CDR3nt: TGTGCCAGCAGACGGAGTGGCGAAAAACTGTTTTTT

abundance: -
j_gene: TRBJ2-7
v_gene: TRBV11-2
d_gene: -
CDR3aa: CASSLGRAAYEQYF
CDR3nt: TGTGCCAGCAGCTTAGGTCGAGCGGCCTACGAGCAGTACTTC